This paragraph reports one TCR beta chain. This sample was taken from a study of cytotoxic CD8 clonotypes in ibrutinib-treated CLL. Study summary: Investigators reported approximately 25 partial and 2 complete responses; after median roughly 70 months, roughly 15 patients remained remitted and approximately twelve progressed.

Method: immunoSEQ multiplex PCR; TCRdb's copy keeps in-frame clones and lacks some. This sample has some 290,000 clones, with around four fifths found just once. CDR3 length: 14 amino acids. Germline CDR1 and CDR2: MNHEY and SMNVEV (reference sequence). Trimming took off 6 bases at V and 2 bases at J, with 11 bases between the two ends. This specimen was PBMCs, taken before ibrutinib treatment. This clonotype was sampled from a human donor with chronic lymphocytic leukemia. This chain joins TRBV27 and TRBJ1-5; TRBD1 is a possible D gene (5 bases). The CDR3 reads CASRDQGRNQPQHF. The CDR3 DNA sequence: TGTGCCAGCAGAGATCAGGGACGCAATCAGCCCCAGCATTTT.